The rows below give T cell receptor beta chains drawn from one sample of a study of T cells after posttransplantation cyclophosphamide. Measured with immunoSEQ multiplex PCR; TCRdb has only the in-frame clones, and not every one. The sample shows roughly 41,000 clones, none of them appearing just once. Sequenced input: PBMCs. All receptors come from a young man in good health and a related stem cell transplant donor. CDR3s include the opening cysteine and the closing phenylalanine or tryptophan. D genes are given only for firm matches. Size tells how often a clone was seen (once, few, many) or the class of an expanded clone, and some rows leave it out.

>TRBV6-1|TRBD2|TRBJ2-4|few
TGTGCCAGCAGTCCACACGGCACTAGCGGAAACATTCAGTACTTC
CASSPHGTSGNIQYF
>TRBV19|TRBD1|TRBJ1-2|many
TGTGCCAGTAGTATTCAGGGGGGCTATGGCTACACCTTC
CASSIQGGYGYTF
>TRBV12-3/TRBV12-4|NA|TRBJ2-5|few
TGTGCCAGCAGTTTAGCGCGACAGGGAGGAGAGACCCAGTACTTC
CASSLARQGGETQYF
>TRBV6-1|NA|TRBJ2-2|many
TGTGCCAGCAGTGAAGGGTCAGGGGACACCGGGGAGCTGTTTTTT
CASSEGSGDTGELFF
>TRBV12-3/TRBV12-4|NA|TRBJ2-7|few
TGTGCCAGCAGTTCGACGATGACAGTATACGAGCAGTACTTC
CASSSTMTVYEQYF
>TRBV5-4|TRBD1|TRBJ1-2|many
TGTGCCAGCAGCTTGGGGACAGGGTTTATTGACTATGGCTACACCTTC
CASSLGTGFIDYGYTF
>TRBV6-1|NA|TRBJ2-5|many
TGTGCCAGCAGTGAAGTGATAGGGTTGTTAGAGACCCAGTACTTC
CASSEVIGLLETQYF
>TRBV14|NA|TRBJ1-2|many
TGTGCCAGCAGCCAAGATCGGGGTAGGGTGGCTGGCTACACCTTC
CASSQDRGRVAGYTF
>TRBV6-6|NA|TRBJ2-6|many
TGTGCCAGCAGCCGGGACATAAACTCTGGGGCCAACGTCCTGACTTTC
CASSRDINSGANVLTF
>TRBV28|NA|TRBJ2-7|many
TGTGCCAGCAGTTTAGGGCGACGCCTATACGAGCAGTACTTC
CASSLGRRLYEQYF
>TRBV5-1|NA|TRBJ2-1|many
TGCGCCAGCAGCCATACAGGGTACAATGAGCAGTTCTTC
CASSHTGYNEQFF
>TRBV27|TRBD1|TRBJ2-1|many
TGTGCCAGCAGTTTATTCTGGACAGGGGCCTACAATGAGCAGTTCTTC
CASSLFWTGAYNEQFF
>TRBV12-3/TRBV12-4|NA|TRBJ1-2|many
TGTGCCAGCAGCCCCTGGACAAAGAACTATGGCTACACCTTC
CASSPWTKNYGYTF
>TRBV4-1|TRBD2|TRBJ2-3|many
TGCGCCAGCAGCGTACGACTAGCGGGGATAACAGATACGCAGTATTTT
CASSVRLAGITDTQYF
>TRBV16|NA|TRBJ2-5|NA
TGTGCCAGCAGCCAAACCTCACCAGAAGTCGAGACCCAGTACTTC
CASSQTSPEVETQYF
>TRBV10-3|NA|TRBJ2-5|many
TGTGCCATCAGCTTTCAAGAGACCCAGTACTTC
CAISFQETQYF
>TRBV7-9|NA|TRBJ2-2|many
TGTGCCAGCAGCTTAGTAGGGGGAAACACCGGGGAGCTGTTTTTT
CASSLVGGNTGELFF